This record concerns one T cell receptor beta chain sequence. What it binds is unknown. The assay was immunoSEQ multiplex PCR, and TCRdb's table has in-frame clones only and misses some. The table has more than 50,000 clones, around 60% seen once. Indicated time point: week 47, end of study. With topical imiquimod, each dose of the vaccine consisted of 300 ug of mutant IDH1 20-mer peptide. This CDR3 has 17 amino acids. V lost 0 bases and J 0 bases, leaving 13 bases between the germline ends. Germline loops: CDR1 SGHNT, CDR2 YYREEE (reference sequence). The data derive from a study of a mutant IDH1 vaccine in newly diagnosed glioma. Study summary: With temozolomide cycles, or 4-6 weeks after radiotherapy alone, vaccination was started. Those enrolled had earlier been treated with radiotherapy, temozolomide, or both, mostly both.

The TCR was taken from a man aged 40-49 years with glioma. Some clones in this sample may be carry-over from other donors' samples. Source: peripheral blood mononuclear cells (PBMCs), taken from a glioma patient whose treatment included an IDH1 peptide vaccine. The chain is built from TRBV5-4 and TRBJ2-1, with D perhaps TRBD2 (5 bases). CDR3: CASSLGSSLSSYNEQFF. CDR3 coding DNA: TGTGCCAGCAGCTTGGGCTCTAGCTTGAGCTCCTACAATGAGCAGTTCTTC.